Listed below are T cell receptor beta chains from one sample, sequenced in a study of blood T cell repertoires in COVID-19. The assay was immunoSEQ multiplex PCR, and TCRdb's table has in-frame clones only and misses some. This table holds approximately 300,000 clones, more than 85% found once. The source material was PBMCs or T cells enriched from blood (not recorded which). The source of these receptors is a woman aged 30 to 39 who had been exposed to COVID-19. Each CDR3 is given with its conserved first and last residue. The D gene is left open where the match is weak. Clone size appears in some rows only: once, few, many, or a class for an expanded clone.

cdr3_aa cdr3_nt clone_size v_call d_call cdr3_length j_call
CATSDTRQGADTQYF TGTGCCACCAGTGATACACGACAGGGGGCAGATACGCAGTATTTT NA TRBV24-1 TRBD1 15 TRBJ2-3
CASSYEAGGSYTF TGTGCCAGCAGTTACGAGGCAGGGGGTAGCTACACCTTC NA TRBV6-7 TRBD1 13 TRBJ1-2
CASSPLTGIDYGYTF TGTGCCAGCTCACCACTGACAGGGATCGACTATGGCTACACCTTC once TRBV18 TRBD1 15 TRBJ1-2
CASSPPGTGFTEQFF TGTGCCAGCTCACCACCCGGGACAGGGTTCACTGAGCAGTTCTTC NA TRBV18 TRBD1 15 TRBJ2-1
CASSPGTGGRTEQFF TGTGCCAGCAGCCCCGGGACAGGGGGCAGGACTGAGCAGTTCTTC NA TRBV11-3 TRBD1 15 TRBJ2-1
CASSPTGGVYEQFF TGTGCCAGCAGCCCGACAGGGGGTGTGTATGAGCAGTTCTTC NA TRBV5-6 TRBD1 14 TRBJ2-1
CAISESTSATGASYEQYF TGTGCCATCAGTGAGTCCACTTCCGCTACAGGGGCATCCTACGAGCAGTACTTC NA TRBV10-3 TRBD1 18 TRBJ2-7
CATNSGGYGEQYF TGTGCCACCAATAGCGGGGGGTATGGGGAGCAGTACTTC NA TRBV2 TRBD2 13 TRBJ2-7
CASSGLAKALDTQYF TGTGCCAGCAGCGGACTAGCGAAGGCTTTAGATACGCAGTATTTT few TRBV9 TRBD2 15 TRBJ2-3
CASSDRGSTAEAFF TGCGCCAGCAGTGACAGGGGGTCGACTGCTGAAGCTTTCTTT NA TRBV10-2 TRBD1 14 TRBJ1-1
CASSLSFRDRGRLGTYGYTF TGTGCCAGCAGCTTATCCTTCCGGGACAGGGGGCGTTTGGGGACCTATGGCTACACCTTC NA TRBV5-8 TRBD1 20 TRBJ1-2
CASSRTGRRQPQHF TGTGCCAGCAGCAGGACAGGGAGGCGACAGCCCCAGCATTTT NA TRBV7-2 TRBD1 14 TRBJ1-5
CASRTGTGGFQPQHF TGTGCCAGCAGAACCGGGACAGGGGGCTTTCAGCCCCAGCATTTT NA TRBV27 TRBD1 15 TRBJ1-5
CSVEGGGAPDTQYF TGCAGCGTTGAGGGCGGGGGGGCCCCAGATACGCAGTATTTT NA TRBV29-1 TRBD2 14 TRBJ2-3
CASSEAGSGYTF TGTGCCAGCAGTGAGGCAGGGTCGGGCTACACCTTC NA TRBV6-1 NA 12 TRBJ1-2
CASSPQAPYEQYF TGTGCCAGCAGCCCACAGGCCCCCTACGAGCAGTACTTC NA TRBV11-1 NA 13 TRBJ2-7
CATSDTRVNYGYTF TGTGCCACCAGTGATACCAGGGTTAACTATGGCTACACCTTC NA TRBV24-1 NA 14 TRBJ1-2
CASSYSAEYNSPLHF TGTGCCAGCAGTTACTCGGCCGAATATAATTCACCCCTCCACTTT NA TRBV6-5 NA 15 TRBJ1-6
CASSPLRVPTGTNEKLFF TGTGCCAGCTCACCACTCCGGGTCCCAACGGGAACTAATGAAAAACTGTTTTTT NA TRBV18 NA 18 TRBJ1-4
CASEGATDTQYF TGCGCCAGCGAGGGAGCCACAGATACGCAGTATTTT NA TRBV23-1 NA 12 TRBJ2-3
CASSQGGAEAFF TGTGCCAGCAGCCAAGGGGGGGCTGAAGCTTTCTTT NA TRBV7-3 NA 12 TRBJ1-1